The clone carrying this T cell receptor (beta chain) was counted many times. The antigen is unknown. This may come from a read error, since a much larger clone is one base off. Molecular barcoded adaptors covering alpha/delta and beta/gamma chains were used on roughly 400 ng RNA. TCRdb called the reads again in MiXCR, with one record for every CDR3 protein. The sample holds about 5,700 distinct CDR3 sequences, about a fifth seen once. The entry originates in a study of read filtering for tumor transcriptome and immune sequencing. Study-wide results and limits: Single-read clonotypes: roughly 81% of IR-seq clonotypes (around 3.4% of reads), 74.6% of RNA-seq clonotypes (44.6% of reads). This fraction held mixed bone marrow immune cells after CD138-negative sorting. Without single-read clonotypes, shared clonotype proportions correlated more between IR-seq and RNA-seq.

Trimming stripped 11 bases from V and 5 bases from J, with 13 bases between. Per germline, CDR1 SGHTA and CDR2 FQGTGA. The CDR3 runs to 12 residues. This chain links TRBV7-3 with TRBJ2-1; D ambiguous. This receptor was obtained from a donor over 35 with multiple myeloma. The sample consisted of a population of CD138-negative cells sorted from bone marrow. The CDR3 DNA sequence: TGTGCCGGTCGCGGACCAAACAATGAGCAGTTCTTC. This encodes CAGRGPNNEQFF.